These 30 T cell receptor beta chains share one sample of origin, sequenced in a study of shared clonotypes between healthy human individuals. TCRdb keeps only in-frame clones here, not all; method: immunoSEQ multiplex PCR. The sample lists 2 million to 2.5 million clones; around 93% were seen once. The specimen sequenced was naive CD4+ T cells from PBMCs. As to subset: CD45RA+ positively selected. All receptors derive from a man between 18 and 29 years old in good health. Some clones in this sample may be carry-over from other donors' samples.

The J gene is TRBJ2-7, the V gene TRBV6-1, with D uncertain. The ends were cut back, 2 bases at V and 3 bases at J, with 2 bases in the middle. CDR3 length: 11 amino acids. Germline CDR1 reads MNHNS; CDR2 reads SASEGT. CDR3 DNA: TGTGCCAGCAGTGAAATCTACGAGCAGTACTTC. This codes for CASSEIYEQYF.

Of note for this clone: Other DNA variants within this sample encode the same CDR3. The chain employs TRBV28 and TRBJ2-3, with D uncertain. Germline CDR1 MDHEN, CDR2 SYDVKM. Trimming pared 2 bases from V and 0 bases from J, leaving 3 bases between. CDR3 size: 13 residues. The CDR3 DNA sequence: TGTGCCAGCAGTTTAAGCAGCACAGATACGCAGTATTTT. It translates to CASSLSSTDTQYF.

The genes are TRBV6-5 and TRBJ2-1; possible D gene TRBD2, 6 bases. The CDR3 extends over 14 amino acids. V lost 4 bases to trimming and J lost 10 bases, with 17 bases between them. Germline V gene lookup returns CDR1 MNHEY and CDR2 SVGAGI. CDR3 sequence: CASSSARDLKEQFF. DNA of the CDR3: TGTGCCAGCAGTTCGGCGCGGGATCTGAAAGAGCAGTTCTTC.

V and J are TRBV9 and TRBJ2-7; 10 positions match TRBD2. The CDR3 length is 15 residues. Trimming cost V 4 bases and J 5 bases; bases outside gene matches: 9. Germline loops: CDR1 SGDLS, CDR2 YYNGEE. The CDR3 nucleotides read TGTGCCAGCAGCTCCACCGGGACTAGCGTCGACGAGCAGTACTTC. It translates to CASSSTGTSVDEQYF.

This sequence joins TRBV2 and TRBJ2-3; 13 positions match TRBD2. The CDR3 consists of 15 residues. The V segment lost 5 bases and the J segment 5 bases; nucleotides outside the gene matches: 4. CDR1 and CDR2 (germline): SNHLY, FYNNEI. As DNA, the CDR3 is TGTGCCAGCAGTCCTACTAGCGGGAGGGTAGATACGCAGTATTTT. It codes for CASSPTSGRVDTQYF.

This chain uses TRBV27 with TRBJ2-1; D remains unclear. The CDR3 runs 17 residues. In germline, CDR1 is MNHEY, CDR2 SMNVEV (reference sequence). V dropped 6 bases and J dropped 0 bases, with 18 bases sitting between them. CDR3 residues: CASSPSDAFSSYNEQFF. The CDR3 region has the DNA TGTGCCAGCAGCCCCTCAGACGCTTTCAGCTCCTACAATGAGCAGTTCTTC.

This clone was detected only a few times. The J gene is TRBJ1-2, the V gene TRBV9; D remains ambiguous. Germline V gene lookup returns CDR1 SGDLS and CDR2 YYNGEE. The CDR3 covers 13 residues. Trimming shortened V by 0 bases and J by 11 bases, and 14 bases separated the two germline ends. For the CDR3, the DNA is TGTGCCAGCAGCGTAGCTGACTCTACCGGGTACACCTTC. Protein product: CASSVADSTGYTF.

The chain recombines TRBV7-3 with TRBJ2-3; TRBD2 matches 12 bases. This CDR3 region has 15 residues. Germline trimming cut 5 bases from V and 6 bases from J; bases unmatched to any gene: 6. The germline CDR1 and CDR2 sequences are SGHTA and FQGTGA. The DNA for the CDR3 is TGTGCCAGCAGCACTAGCGGGAGGTTGGGGGATACGCAGTATTTT. Its translation: CASSTSGRLGDTQYF.

The rearrangement links TRBV6-1 to TRBJ2-3; D is perhaps TRBD2 (6 bases). The CDR3 consists of 15 residues. V lost 3 bases and J lost 5, with 15 bases in between. Per germline, CDR1 MNHNS and CDR2 SASEGT. CDR3 amino acids: CASSDKGLQGDTQYF. Written as DNA, the CDR3 is TGTGCCAGCAGTGACAAGGGACTCCAGGGAGATACGCAGTATTTT.

The genes are TRBV5-1 and TRBJ2-5; 10 bases map to TRBD2. V shed 4 bases and J 1 base; nucleotides not matched to a gene: 7. The CDR3 loop spans 16 amino acids. Germline V gene sequence: CDR1 SGHRS, CDR2 YFSETQ. CDR3 in DNA: TGCGCCAGCAGCCTGAGGACTAGCGGACCCCAAGAGACCCAGTACTTC. Protein sequence: CASSLRTSGPQETQYF.

The CDR3 here is CASSPGWDQPQHF. CDR3 nucleotides: TGTGCCAGCAGCCCCGGATGGGATCAGCCCCAGCATTTT. This chain joins TRBV28 and TRBJ1-5; D is undetermined. The V end lost 6 bases, the J end lost 5 bases, and 11 bases lay between the germline ends. The CDR3 is made up of 13 amino acids. Germline-derived CDR1 and CDR2 are MDHEN and SYDVKM.

The rearrangement joins TRBV7-9 to TRBJ2-7; no firm D call. The CDR3 has 13 residues. Trimming cost V 6 bases and J 2 bases, with 11 bases left between them. The germline V gene has CDR1 SEHNR and CDR2 FQNEAQ (reference sequence). The DNA for the CDR3 is TGTGCCAGCAGACAGACGGAAGCCTACGAGCAGTACTTC. Amino acid sequence: CASRQTEAYEQYF.

The chain is built from TRBV28 and TRBJ2-7; 7 bases are shared with TRBD1. The germline CDR1 and CDR2 sequences are MDHEN and SYDVKM. This CDR3 has 16 residues. Trimming at V came to 6 bases and at J to 0 bases, leaving 11 bases not matched to a gene. CDR3 residues: CASSSTGAPSSYEQYF. CDR3 DNA: TGTGCCAGCAGCTCTACAGGGGCCCCAAGCTCCTACGAGCAGTACTTC.

The chain recombines TRBV30 with TRBJ2-7; D gene ambiguous. CDR3 length: 14 residues. The germline V gene has CDR1 GTSNPN and CDR2 SVGIG (reference sequence). Trimming took 5 bases from V and 3 from J, leaving 17 bases between them. The CDR3 DNA sequence: TGTGCCTGGCGAAAGTTGGATTCTAACTACGAGCAGTACTTC. This encodes CAWRKLDSNYEQYF.

The chain employs TRBV5-1 and TRBJ1-4; 7 bases map to TRBD1. J gave up 2 bases and V 4 bases, and 5 bases lay outside the gene matches. CDR3 length: 15 amino acids. The V gene's germline CDR1 is SGHRS and CDR2 YFSETQ. The CDR3 region is CASSRDSRTNEKLFF. CDR3 coding DNA: TGCGCCAGCAGCAGGGACAGTCGTACTAATGAAAAACTGTTTTTT.

The chain is built from TRBV7-2 and TRBJ2-2; TRBD2 aligns across 7 bases. The CDR3 has 14 amino acids. Germline assignment: CDR1 SGHTA and CDR2 FQGNSA. Trimming cost V 1 base and J 5 bases; bases outside gene matches: 1. The CDR3 DNA is TGTGCCAGCAGCTTAGAACTAGCGACCGGGGAGCTGTTTTTT. Protein sequence: CASSLELATGELFF.

This rearrangement joins TRBV7-2 to TRBJ2-7; 13 bases agree with TRBD2. V trimming: 0 bases; J trimming: 0 bases; junction bases outside the gene matches: 14. This CDR3 is built from 21 residues. CDR1 and CDR2 (germline): SGHTA, FQGNSA. CDR3 residues: CASSLAPGPGLAGPRSYEQYF. The CDR3 DNA sequence: TGTGCCAGCAGCTTAGCGCCAGGGCCGGGACTAGCGGGACCCCGCTCCTACGAGCAGTACTTC.

The V call is TRBV19, the J call TRBJ2-1; TRBD1 agrees at 8 bases. The CDR3 totals 15 residues. V trimming: 3 bases; J trimming: 8 bases; junction bases outside the gene matches: 9. The V gene's germline CDR1 is LNHDA and CDR2 SQIVND (reference sequence). The DNA for the CDR3 is TGTGCCAGTAGTATGGGCAGGGGGCCGACAGATGAGCAGTTCTTC. It translates to CASSMGRGPTDEQFF.

CDR3 bases: TGTGCCACCGGCTTACCTAATTCGCCCGGGGAGCTGTTTTTT. Protein sequence: CATGLPNSPGELFF. V and J are TRBV28 and TRBJ2-2; no clear D. CDR3 length: 14 residues. V was clipped by 10 bases and J by 6 bases, with 18 bases between them. Germline loops: CDR1 MDHEN, CDR2 SYDVKM.

The rearrangement links TRBV12-5 to TRBJ1-1; the D gene is possibly TRBD1 (6 bases). With 2 bases removed from V and 5 bases from J, the gap between germline ends came to 12 bases. Per the germline V gene, CDR1 is LGHNT and CDR2 is FRNRAP. This CDR3 is built from 14 residues. The CDR3 sequence is CASGLWGARTEAFF. The CDR3 DNA sequence: TGTGCTAGTGGTTTGTGGGGGGCAAGGACTGAAGCTTTCTTT.

This chain links TRBV2 with TRBJ2-7, with D maybe TRBD2 (5 bases). The CDR3 contains 14 residues. CDR1 SNHLY and CDR2 FYNNEI come from the germline V gene. Trimming cost V 8 bases and J 2 bases, with 16 bases left between them. The CDR3 loop is CASRLEAVPYEQYF. The CDR3 DNA sequence: TGTGCCAGCCGCTTGGAAGCGGTCCCCTACGAGCAGTACTTC.

This clone appeared a single time. CDR3: CASSPGFGSQLTGSGANVLTF. DNA of the CDR3: TGTGCCAGCTCACCCGGGTTTGGTTCACAGCTAACGGGATCTGGGGCCAACGTCCTGACTTTC. V gene TRBV18 combines with J gene TRBJ2-6, with D perhaps TRBD2 (5 bases). The germline CDR1 and CDR2 sequences are KGHSH and LQKENI. V was cut by 3 bases and J by 1 base, with 25 bases left in between. The CDR3 has 21 amino acids.

The V call is TRBV12-5, the J call TRBJ1-4; the D is unclear. CDR1 LGHNT and CDR2 FRNRAP come from the germline V gene. Trimming stripped 7 bases from V and 8 bases from J, with 20 bases between. The CDR3 sequence is 15 residues long. The CDR3 nucleotides read TGTGCTAGTGCCCCCCCAGACGACGGGAGAGAAAAACTGTTTTTT. Protein: CASAPPDDGREKLFF.

The rearrangement links TRBV11-3 to TRBJ1-1; 7 bases are a match to TRBD1. V lost 5 bases and J lost 3; bases outside the gene matches: 12. CDR1 and CDR2 (germline): SGHNT, YENEEA. The CDR3 loop spans 16 amino acids. The DNA of the CDR3 is TGTGCCAGCAGCCCAACCCGAGGGGGCTGGTACACTGAAGCTTTCTTT. Protein: CASSPTRGGWYTEAFF.

This clone has just a few counts. This sequence joins TRBV6-5 and TRBJ1-2; D gene unclear. V was pared by 7 bases and J by 3 bases, with 6 bases between. This CDR3 is 11 amino acids long. The germline V gene encodes CDR1 MNHEY and CDR2 SVGAGI. The CDR3 DNA is TGTGCCAGCAACGGGGACTATGGCTACACCTTC. Translated: CASNGDYGYTF.

The gene calls are TRBV7-2 and TRBJ2-3, with TRBD2 matching 10 bases. Trimming at V came to 6 bases and at J to 2 bases, leaving 11 bases not matched to a gene. The CDR3 has 17 residues. Germline V CDR1 and CDR2: SGHTA, FQGNSA. CDR3 protein: CASSQDLLAGFTDTQYF. Written as DNA, the CDR3 is TGTGCCAGCAGTCAAGACCTACTAGCGGGATTCACAGATACGCAGTATTTT.

In nucleotides, the CDR3 is TGTGCCAGCAGCTTGAGGCGGGACGGGGAGCAGTACTTC. As protein: CASSLRRDGEQYF. The chain carries TRBV5-6 and TRBJ2-7; D possibly corresponds to TRBD2 (6 bases). The CDR3 has 13 residues. V was shortened by 1 base and J by 7 bases, with 12 bases between the two germline ends. Germline V gene sequence: CDR1 SGHDT, CDR2 YYEEEE.

Concerning this clone itself: Within the sample, other DNA sequences also encode this same CDR3. The chain combines TRBV19 with TRBJ2-7; a possible D gene is TRBD1 (5 bases). CDR1 and CDR2 from the germline V gene are LNHDA and SQIVND (reference sequence). V lost 5 bases and J 4 bases, leaving 12 bases between the germline ends. The CDR3 covers 13 residues. CDR3 residues: CASSRAGPYEQYF. CDR3 DNA sequence: TGTGCCAGTAGTCGGGCAGGGCCTTACGAGCAGTACTTC.

The CDR3 region has the DNA TGCGCCAGCAGCCCTCGACAGGGGGCGGCCGGGGAGCTGTTTTTT. Translating it yields CASSPRQGAAGELFF. This chain links TRBV5-1 with TRBJ2-2; 10 bases agree with TRBD1. Germline CDR1 and CDR2: SGHRS and YFSETQ. The CDR3 totals 15 residues. V trimming: 4 bases; J trimming: 6 bases; junction bases outside the gene matches: 6.

The chain carries TRBV19 and TRBJ1-2; the D is unclear. CDR3 size: 15 residues. Trimming shortened V by 3 bases and J by 4 bases, and 15 bases separated the two germline ends. The germline V gene encodes CDR1 LNHDA and CDR2 SQIVND (reference sequence). CDR3 sequence reads: CASSMLEQKIYGYTF. CDR3 bases: TGTGCCAGTAGTATGTTAGAACAGAAAATCTATGGCTACACCTTC.